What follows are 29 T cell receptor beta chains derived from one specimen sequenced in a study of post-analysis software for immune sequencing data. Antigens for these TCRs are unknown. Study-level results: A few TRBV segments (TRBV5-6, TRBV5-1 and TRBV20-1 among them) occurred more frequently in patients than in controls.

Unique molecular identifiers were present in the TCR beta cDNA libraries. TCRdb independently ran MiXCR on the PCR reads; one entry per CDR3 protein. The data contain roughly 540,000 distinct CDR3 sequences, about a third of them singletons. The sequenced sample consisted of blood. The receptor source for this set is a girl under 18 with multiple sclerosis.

CDR3 DNA: TGTGCCAGCAGCCGCGGGACAACACGGGGACAGGGGTCATACAATGAGCAGTACTTC. Translating it yields CASSRGTTRGQGSYNEQYF. This sequence joins TRBV14 and TRBJ2-5, with TRBD1 matching 10 bases. Trimming cost V 4 bases and J 11 bases; bases outside gene matches: 25. The CDR3 is 19 residues long. Germline values: CDR1 SGHDN, CDR2 FVKESK.

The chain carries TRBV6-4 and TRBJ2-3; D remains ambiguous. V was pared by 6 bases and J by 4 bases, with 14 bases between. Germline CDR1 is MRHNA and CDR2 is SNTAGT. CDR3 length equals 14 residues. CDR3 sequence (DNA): TGTGCCAGCAGGACCCAGGCCAGCGCAGATACGCAGTATTTT. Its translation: CASRTQASADTQYF.

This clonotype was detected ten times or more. The CDR3 nucleotides read TGTGCCAGCAGCTTGCTCCCGGATGGAAACACTGAAGCTTTCTTT. Its protein product is CASSLLPDGNTEAFF. The chain has TRBV11-2 and TRBJ1-1; D gene ambiguous. The germline V gene encodes CDR1 SGHAT and CDR2 FQNNGV. V lost 3 bases and J 2 bases, leaving 13 bases between the germline ends. The CDR3 contains 15 residues.

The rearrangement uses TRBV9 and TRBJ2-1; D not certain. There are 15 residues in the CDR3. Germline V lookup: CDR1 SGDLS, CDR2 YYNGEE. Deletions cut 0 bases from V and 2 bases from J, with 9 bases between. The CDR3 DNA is TGTGCCAGCAGCGTAGCGGCGTGGCCCTACAATGAGCAGTTCTTC. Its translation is CASSVAAWPYNEQFF.

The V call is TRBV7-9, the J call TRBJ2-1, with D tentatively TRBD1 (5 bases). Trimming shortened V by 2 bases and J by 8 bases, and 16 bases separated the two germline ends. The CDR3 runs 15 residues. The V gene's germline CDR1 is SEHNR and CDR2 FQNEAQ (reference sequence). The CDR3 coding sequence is TGTGCCAGCAGCTTAAGTAGACTCAGGGCCGATGAGCAGTTCTTC. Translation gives CASSLSRLRADEQFF. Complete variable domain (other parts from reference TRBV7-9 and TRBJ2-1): DTGVSQNPRHKITKRGQNVTFRCDPISEHNRLYWYRQTLGQGPEFLTYFQNEAQLEKSRLLSDRFSAERPKGSFSTLEIQRTEQGDSAMYLCASSLSRLRADEQFFGPGTRLTVL.

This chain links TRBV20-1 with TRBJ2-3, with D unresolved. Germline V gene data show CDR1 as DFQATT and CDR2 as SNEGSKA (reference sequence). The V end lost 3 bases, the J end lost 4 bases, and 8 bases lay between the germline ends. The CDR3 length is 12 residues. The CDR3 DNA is TGCAGTGCTAGGAAAAGCGCAGATACGCAGTATTTT. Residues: CSARKSADTQYF.

CDR3 bases: TGTGCCAGCAGCTTCGGACAGGGGGCTGGGGAAGCTTTCTTT. This gives the protein CASSFGQGAGEAFF. The chain links TRBV12-3 or TRBV12-4 to TRBJ1-1; the match to TRBD1 covers 11 bases. The CDR3 totals 14 residues. After removal of 6 bases from V and 8 bases from J, the junction contained 8 bases not matched to a gene.

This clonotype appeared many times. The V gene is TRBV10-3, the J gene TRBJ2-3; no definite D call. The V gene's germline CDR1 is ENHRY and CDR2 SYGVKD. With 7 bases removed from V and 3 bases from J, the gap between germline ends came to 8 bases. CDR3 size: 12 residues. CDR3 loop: CAITPGTDTQYF. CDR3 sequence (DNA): TGTGCCATCACCCCCGGGACAGATACGCAGTATTTT.

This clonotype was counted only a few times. CDR3 sequence reads: CASSYRAGGPYNEQFF. CDR3 coding DNA: TGTGCCAGCAGTTACAGGGCGGGGGGGCCCTACAATGAGCAGTTCTTC. This chain joins TRBV6-6 and TRBJ2-1; 9 bases fit TRBD2. This CDR3 contains 16 residues. Per the germline V gene, CDR1 is MNHNY and CDR2 is SVGAGI (reference sequence). The ends lost 2 bases at V and 2 bases at J; junction bases unmatched: 4.

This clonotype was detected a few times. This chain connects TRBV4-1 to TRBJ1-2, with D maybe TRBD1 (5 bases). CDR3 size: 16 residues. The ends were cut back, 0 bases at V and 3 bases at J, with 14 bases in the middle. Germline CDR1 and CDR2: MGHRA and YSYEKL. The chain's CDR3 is CASSQDRDRLDYGYTF. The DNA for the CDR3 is TGCGCCAGCAGCCAAGACAGGGACCGATTGGACTATGGCTACACCTTC.

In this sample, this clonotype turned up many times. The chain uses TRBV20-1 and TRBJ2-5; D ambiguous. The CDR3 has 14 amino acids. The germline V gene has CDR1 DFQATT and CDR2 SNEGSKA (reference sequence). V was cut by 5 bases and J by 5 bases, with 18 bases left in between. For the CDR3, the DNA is TGCAGTGCTGAAGGAAGTCCGGGTCAGGAGACCCAGTACTTC. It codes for CSAEGSPGQETQYF.

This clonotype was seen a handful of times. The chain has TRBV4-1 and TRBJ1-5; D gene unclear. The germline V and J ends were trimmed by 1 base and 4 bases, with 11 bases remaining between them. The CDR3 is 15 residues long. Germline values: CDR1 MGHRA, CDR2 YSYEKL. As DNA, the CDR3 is TGCGCCAGCAGCCAAGGTACGGAAAATAATCAGCCCCAGCATTTT. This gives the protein CASSQGTENNQPQHF.

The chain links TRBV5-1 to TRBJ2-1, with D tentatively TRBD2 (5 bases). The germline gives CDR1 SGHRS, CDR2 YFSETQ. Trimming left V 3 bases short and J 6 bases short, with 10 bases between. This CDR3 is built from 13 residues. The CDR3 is CASSSLEGNEQFF. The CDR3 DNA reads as TGCGCCAGCAGCTCCCTTGAGGGCAATGAGCAGTTCTTC.

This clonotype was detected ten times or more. Written as DNA, the CDR3 is TGTGCCAGCCAAAGTATCGATGAGCAGTTCTTC. It yields the protein CASQSIDEQFF. The rearrangement uses TRBV25-1 and TRBJ2-1; D call uncertain. This CDR3 is 11 amino acids long. Germline values: CDR1 MGHDK, CDR2 SYGVNS. Trimming took 8 bases from V and 8 from J, leaving 10 bases between them.

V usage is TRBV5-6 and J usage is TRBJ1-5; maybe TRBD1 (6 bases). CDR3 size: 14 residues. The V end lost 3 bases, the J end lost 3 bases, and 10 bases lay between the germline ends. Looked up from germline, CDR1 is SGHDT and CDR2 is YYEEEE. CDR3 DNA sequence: TGTGCCAGCAGCTACCGGGACATCAATCAGCCCCAGCATTTT. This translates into CASSYRDINQPQHF.

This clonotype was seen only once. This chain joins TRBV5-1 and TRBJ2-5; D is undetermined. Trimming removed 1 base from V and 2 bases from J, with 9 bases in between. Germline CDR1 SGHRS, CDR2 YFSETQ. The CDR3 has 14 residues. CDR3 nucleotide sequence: TGCGCCAGCAGCTTGTATACAGAACAAGAGACCCAGTACTTC. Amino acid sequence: CASSLYTEQETQYF.

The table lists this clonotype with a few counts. CDR3 nucleotide sequence: TGTGCCAGCAGCTTAAGTAGCGAAGCTTTCTTT. Residues: CASSLSSEAFF. The V and J genes are TRBV11-2 and TRBJ1-1, with D uncertain. CDR1 is SGHAT, CDR2 FQNNGV, per germline. The length of the CDR3 is 11 residues. The V end lost 2 bases, the J end lost 8 bases, and 6 bases lay between the germline ends.

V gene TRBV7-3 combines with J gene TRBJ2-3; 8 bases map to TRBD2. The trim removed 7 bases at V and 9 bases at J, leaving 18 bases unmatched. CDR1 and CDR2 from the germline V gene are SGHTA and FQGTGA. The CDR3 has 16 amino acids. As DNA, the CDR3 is TGTGCCAGCACCCCTCAGTGGCGGGGGGCGGAAGGCACGCAGTATTTT. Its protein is CASTPQWRGAEGTQYF. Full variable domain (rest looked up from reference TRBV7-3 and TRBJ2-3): GAGVSQTPSNKVTEKGKYVELRCDPISGHTALYWYRQSLGQGPEFLIYFQGTGAADDSGLPNDRFFAVRPEGSVSTLKIQRTERGDSAVYLCASTPQWRGAEGTQYFGPGTRLTVL.

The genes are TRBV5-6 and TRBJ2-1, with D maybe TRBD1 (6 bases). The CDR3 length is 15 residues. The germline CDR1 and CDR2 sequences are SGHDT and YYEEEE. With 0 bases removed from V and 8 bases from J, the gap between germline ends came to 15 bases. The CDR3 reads CASSLGPGVCYEQFF. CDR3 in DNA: TGTGCCAGCAGCTTGGGCCCAGGGGTCTGTTATGAGCAGTTCTTC.

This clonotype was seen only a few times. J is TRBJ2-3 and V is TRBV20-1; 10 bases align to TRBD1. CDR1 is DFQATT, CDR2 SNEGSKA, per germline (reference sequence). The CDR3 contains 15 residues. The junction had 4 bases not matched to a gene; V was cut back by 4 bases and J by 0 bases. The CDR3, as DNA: TGCAGTGCTACCCCGGGACAGGGGAGCACAGATACGCAGTATTTT. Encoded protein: CSATPGQGSTDTQYF.

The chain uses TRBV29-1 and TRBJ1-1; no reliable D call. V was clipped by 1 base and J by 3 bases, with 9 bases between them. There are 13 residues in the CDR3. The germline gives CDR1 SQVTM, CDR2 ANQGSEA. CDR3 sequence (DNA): TGCAGCGTTGAAGTCCTGGGATACACTGAAGCTTTCTTT. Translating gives CSVEVLGYTEAFF.

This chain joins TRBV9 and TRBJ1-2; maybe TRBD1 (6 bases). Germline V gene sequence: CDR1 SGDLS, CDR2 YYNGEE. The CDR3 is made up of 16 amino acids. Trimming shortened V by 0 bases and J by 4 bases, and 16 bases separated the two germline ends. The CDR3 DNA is TGTGCCAGCAGCGTAGCGGCAGGGGCAGGGACCTATGGCTACACCTTC. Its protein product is CASSVAAGAGTYGYTF. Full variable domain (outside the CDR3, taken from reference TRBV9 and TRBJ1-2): DSGVTQTPKHLITATGQRVTLRCSPRSGDLSVYWYQQSLDQGLQFLIQYYNGEERAKGNILERFSAQQFPDLHSELNLSSLELGDSALYFCASSVAAGAGTYGYTFGSGTRLTVV.

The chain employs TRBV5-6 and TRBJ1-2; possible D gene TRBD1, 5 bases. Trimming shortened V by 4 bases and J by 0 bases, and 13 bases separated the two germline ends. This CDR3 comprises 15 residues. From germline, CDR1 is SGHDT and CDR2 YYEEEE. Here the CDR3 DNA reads TGTGCCAGCAGCGATGTCCAGGGTTCTAACTATGGCTACACCTTC. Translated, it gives CASSDVQGSNYGYTF. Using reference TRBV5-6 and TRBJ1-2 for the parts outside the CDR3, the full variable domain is DAGVTQSPTHLIKTRGQQVTLRCSPKSGHDTVSWYQQALGQGPQFIFQYYEEEERQRGNFPDRFSGHQFPNYSSELNVNALLLGDSALYLCASSDVQGSNYGYTFGSGTRLTVV.

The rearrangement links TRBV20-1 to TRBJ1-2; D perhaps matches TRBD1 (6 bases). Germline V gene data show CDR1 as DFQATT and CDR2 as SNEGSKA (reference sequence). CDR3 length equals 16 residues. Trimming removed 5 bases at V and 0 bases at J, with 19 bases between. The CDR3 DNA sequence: TGCAGTGCTGGCGATTCAGGGGCAACGGCTAACTATGGCTACACCTTC. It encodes CSAGDSGATANYGYTF.

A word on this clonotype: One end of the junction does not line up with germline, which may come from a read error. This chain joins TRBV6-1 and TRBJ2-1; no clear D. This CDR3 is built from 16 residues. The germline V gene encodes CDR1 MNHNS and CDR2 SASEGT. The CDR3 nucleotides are TGTGCCAGCAGTGGACGTCGTCGGCAACTCTACAATGGGCAGTTCTTC. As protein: CASSGRRRQLYNGQFF.

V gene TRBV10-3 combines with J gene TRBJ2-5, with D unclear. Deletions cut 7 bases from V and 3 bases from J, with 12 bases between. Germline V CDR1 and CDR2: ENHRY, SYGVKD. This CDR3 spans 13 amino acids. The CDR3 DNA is TGTGCCATCAAGCTGAACGGAGAAGAGACCCAGTACTTC. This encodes CAIKLNGEETQYF.

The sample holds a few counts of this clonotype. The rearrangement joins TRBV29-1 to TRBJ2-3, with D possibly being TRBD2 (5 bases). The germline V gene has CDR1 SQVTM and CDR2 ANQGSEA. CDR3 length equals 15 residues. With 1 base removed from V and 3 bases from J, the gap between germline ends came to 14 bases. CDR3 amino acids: CSVEGAAGGTDTQYF. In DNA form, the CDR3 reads TGCAGCGTTGAAGGGGCGGCGGGTGGGACAGATACGCAGTATTTT.

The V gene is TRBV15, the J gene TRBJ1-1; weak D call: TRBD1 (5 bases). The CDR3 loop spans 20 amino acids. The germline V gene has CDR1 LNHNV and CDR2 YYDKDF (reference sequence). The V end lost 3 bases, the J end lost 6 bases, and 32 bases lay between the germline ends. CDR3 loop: CATSSSRGGNGAARGPEAFF. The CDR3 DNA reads TGTGCCACCAGCAGCTCTCGGGGGGGAAACGGGGCCGCCCGAGGCCCTGAAGCTTTCTTT.

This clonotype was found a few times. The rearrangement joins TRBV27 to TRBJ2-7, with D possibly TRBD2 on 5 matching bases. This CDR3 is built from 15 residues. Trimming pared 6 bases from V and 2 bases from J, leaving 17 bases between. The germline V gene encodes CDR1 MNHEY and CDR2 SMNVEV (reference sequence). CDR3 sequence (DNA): TGTGCCAGCAGGAAAGCGGACTTGTACCCCTACGAGCAGTACTTC. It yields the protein CASRKADLYPYEQYF.